The 25 T cell receptor beta chains below all came from one sample that was sequenced in a study of cytomegalovirus exposure and HLA in healthy donors. Primers for the PCR totalled 60 Vbeta and 13 Jbeta. Profiling relied on immunoSEQ multiplex PCR, and the TCRdb table lists in-frame clones only, not all of them. The sample lists approximately 150,000 clones; over 70% were seen once. The sequenced sample was PBMCs. Every receptor here comes from a man younger than 45 in good health and CMV-seropositive.

The chain joins TRBV30 to TRBJ1-5; D is uncertain. Germline V lookup: CDR1 GTSNPN, CDR2 SVGIG (reference sequence). The germline V and J ends were trimmed by 3 bases and 0 bases, with 9 bases remaining between them. The length of the CDR3 is 14 residues. The CDR3 DNA reads as TGTGCCTGGAGCTCCGTTTATAGCAATCAGCCCCAGCATTTT. Translating gives CAWSSVYSNQPQHF. The full variable domain, with the rest looked up from reference TRBV30 and TRBJ1-5, is SQTIHQWPATLVQPVGSPLSLECTVEGTSNPNLYWYRQAAGRGLQLLFYSVGIGQISSEVPQNLSASRPQDRQFILSSKKLLLSDSGFYLCAWSSVYSNQPQHFGDGTRLSIL.

The chain couples TRBV9 to TRBJ1-2, with a possible D match to TRBD1 (5 bases). CDR1 and CDR2 (germline): SGDLS, YYNGEE. V shed 2 bases and J shed 8 bases, with 13 bases lying between them. This CDR3 spans 13 amino acids. CDR3 nucleotides: TGTGCCAGCAGCGTGGACAAGAATTACGGCTACACCTTC. Its translation is CASSVDKNYGYTF.

The chain combines TRBV6-5 with TRBJ2-7; tentatively, D is TRBD1 (5 bases). The CDR3 extends over 15 amino acids. V was clipped by 0 bases and J by 3 bases, with 12 bases between them. The germline CDR1 and CDR2 sequences are MNHEY and SVGAGI. Written as DNA, the CDR3 is TGTGCCAGCAGTTACTCGTTCCAGGGAAACTACGAGCAGTACTTC. It specifies CASSYSFQGNYEQYF.

Here the CDR3 reads CASSKTSGMYNEQFF. The CDR3 DNA reads as TGTGCCAGTAGTAAGACTAGCGGGATGTACAATGAGCAGTTCTTC. The rearrangement links TRBV19 to TRBJ2-1; TRBD2 agrees at 11 bases. The CDR3 spans 15 residues. Germline assignment: CDR1 LNHDA and CDR2 SQIVND (reference sequence). J lost 4 bases, V lost 4 bases, and 3 bases had no gene match.

The chain carries TRBV27 and TRBJ2-7; 8 bases align to TRBD1. Trimming removed 4 bases from V and 0 bases from J; junction bases left unmatched: 5. From germline, CDR1 is MNHEY and CDR2 SMNVEV (reference sequence). This CDR3 has 15 residues. The CDR3 spells CASSWMDRVSYEQYF. DNA of the CDR3: TGTGCCAGCAGTTGGATGGACAGGGTCTCCTACGAGCAGTACTTC.

This sequence joins TRBV30 and TRBJ2-2; tentative D call: TRBD1 (6 bases). V was cut by 2 bases and J by 6 bases, with 13 bases left in between. The CDR3 length is 14 residues. Germline V lookup: CDR1 GTSNPN, CDR2 SVGIG (reference sequence). CDR3 region: CAWSSLGTPGELFF. The DNA of the CDR3 is TGTGCCTGGAGTTCCCTAGGGACACCCGGGGAGCTGTTTTTT. The complete variable domain, with remaining parts taken from reference TRBV30 and TRBJ2-2, reads SQTIHQWPATLVQPVGSPLSLECTVEGTSNPNLYWYRQAAGRGLQLLFYSVGIGQISSEVPQNLSASRPQDRQFILSSKKLLLSDSGFYLCAWSSLGTPGELFFGEGSRLTVL.

The chain has TRBV9 and TRBJ2-4; no clear D. The germline V gene has CDR1 SGDLS and CDR2 YYNGEE. This CDR3 comprises 15 residues. Trimming took 4 bases from V and 2 from J, leaving 13 bases between them. In DNA form, the CDR3 reads TGTGCCAGCAGCCCCCAACTACGGTCCAAAAACATTCAGTACTTC. This encodes CASSPQLRSKNIQYF.

The chain joins TRBV2 to TRBJ1-3, with D tentatively TRBD1 (5 bases). V was clipped by 7 bases and J by 1 base, with 8 bases between them. Germline CDR1 SNHLY, CDR2 FYNNEI. The CDR3 contains 13 residues. The CDR3, as DNA: TGTGCCAGCAAAGACAGATCTGGAAACACCATATATTTT. As protein: CASKDRSGNTIYF.

The chain couples TRBV6-4 to TRBJ2-3; 7 bases are a match to TRBD2. The germline V gene encodes CDR1 MRHNA and CDR2 SNTAGT. With V trimmed by 0 bases and J by 0 bases, 3 bases remained unmatched. The length of the CDR3 is 16 residues. CDR3 protein: CASSDSHSGSTDTQYF. CDR3 in DNA: TGTGCCAGCAGTGACTCCCATAGCGGGAGCACAGATACGCAGTATTTT.

In nucleotides, the CDR3 is TGCAGCGCCCTCTGGCAGGACACCTACGAGCAGTACTTC. It encodes CSALWQDTYEQYF. The J gene is TRBJ2-7, the V gene TRBV29-1; possible D gene TRBD1, 5 bases. The CDR3 sequence is 13 residues long. Germline-derived CDR1 and CDR2 are SQVTM and ANQGSEA. Trimming took off 7 bases at V and 2 bases at J, with 15 bases between the two ends.

The gene calls are TRBV28 and TRBJ2-7; TRBD1 might be the D (5 bases). From germline, CDR1 is MDHEN and CDR2 SYDVKM. The CDR3 is 15 residues long. The V end was cut by 2 bases, the J end by 5 bases, with 16 bases between. This chain's CDR3 is CASSLEFQGVDEQYF. The CDR3 nucleotides are TGTGCCAGCAGTTTAGAGTTCCAGGGTGTCGACGAGCAGTACTTC. The full variable domain, with the rest looked up from reference TRBV28 and TRBJ2-7, is DVKVTQSSRYLVKRTGEKVFLECVQDMDHENMFWYRQDPGLGLRLIYFSYDVKMKEKGDIPEGYSVSREKKERFSLILESASTNQTSMYLCASSLEFQGVDEQYFGPGTRLTVT.

This chain connects TRBV14 to TRBJ2-1; 10 positions match TRBD2. Per the germline V gene, CDR1 is SGHDN and CDR2 is FVKESK. The V and J ends lost 1 base and 9 bases, in that order; junction bases with no gene match: 0. This CDR3 has 13 amino acids. CDR3 loop: CASSQVAGGEQFF. In nucleotides, the CDR3 is TGTGCCAGCAGCCAAGTAGCGGGAGGTGAGCAGTTCTTC.

The rearrangement links TRBV27 to TRBJ2-3, with 7 bases lining up with TRBD2. Trimming took 4 bases from V and 2 from J; bases not matched to a gene: 6. The CDR3 extends over 15 amino acids. Germline assignment: CDR1 MNHEY and CDR2 SMNVEV (reference sequence). CDR3 DNA sequence: TGTGCCAGCAGTTGGGCTAGCGGAGTCACAGATACGCAGTATTTT. This encodes CASSWASGVTDTQYF.

In nucleotides, the CDR3 is TGTGCCAGCAGTGGCGAGGGGGCGAAGCAGGCTCAGCCCCAGCATTTT. Its translation: CASSGEGAKQAQPQHF. The J gene is TRBJ1-5, the V gene TRBV28; TRBD1 aligns across 7 bases. The germline gives CDR1 MDHEN, CDR2 SYDVKM. The CDR3 has 16 residues. J was trimmed by 6 bases and V by 5 bases; bases with no gene match: 13.

This clone appeared a single time. This chain connects TRBV28 to TRBJ2-1; 10 nucleotides match TRBD1. The CDR3 length is 15 residues. Trimming removed 3 bases from V and 8 bases from J; junction bases left unmatched: 7. Germline values: CDR1 MDHEN, CDR2 SYDVKM. In DNA form, the CDR3 reads TGTGCCAGCAGTTTGACGGGACAGGGGAATCATGAGCAGTTCTTC. This translates into CASSLTGQGNHEQFF.

CDR3 sequence reads: CASSYSWGTGANVLTF. The CDR3 DNA follows: TGTGCCAGCAGTTACTCGTGGGGGACAGGGGCCAACGTCCTGACTTTC. V gene TRBV6-5 combines with J gene TRBJ2-6, with D possibly matching TRBD1 (6 bases). CDR1 is MNHEY, CDR2 SVGAGI, per germline. This CDR3 spans 16 amino acids. V lost 0 bases and J 4 bases, leaving 10 bases between the germline ends.

This clone was observed a few times. The gene calls are TRBV7-2 and TRBJ1-1; TRBD1 matches 7 bases. Germline-derived CDR1 and CDR2 are SGHTA and FQGNSA. J was trimmed by 0 bases and V by 6 bases; bases with no gene match: 7. The CDR3 length is 15 residues. For the CDR3, the DNA is TGTGCCAGCAGACGCCCGACAGGGATGAACACTGAAGCTTTCTTT. Translated, it gives CASRRPTGMNTEAFF.

The genes are TRBV28 and TRBJ2-7; 7 nucleotides match TRBD2. The germline CDR1 and CDR2 sequences are MDHEN and SYDVKM. Trimming cost V 7 bases and J 4 bases; bases outside gene matches: 10. This CDR3 has 14 amino acids. The CDR3 DNA follows: TGTGCCAGCACTACCTTTTGGGGAGGGTACGAGCAGTACTTC. This codes for CASTTFWGGYEQYF.

The chain employs TRBV19 and TRBJ2-7, with TRBD1 matching over 7 bases. Germline V gives CDR1 LNHDA, CDR2 SQIVND (reference sequence). This CDR3 is built from 14 residues. V was clipped by 2 bases and J by 5 bases; unmatched bases: 6. The CDR3 loop is CASSIRGGGHEQYF. The CDR3 region has the DNA TGTGCCAGTAGTATAAGAGGGGGCGGGCACGAGCAGTACTTC.

CDR3 coding DNA: TGTGCCAGCAGCATCCAGGGGAAGACTAATGAAAAACTGTTTTTT. Its protein is CASSIQGKTNEKLFF. V is TRBV9 and J is TRBJ1-4; a weak D match, TRBD1 (6 bases). The CDR3 length is 15 residues. CDR1 and CDR2 from the germline V gene are SGDLS and YYNGEE. Trimming left V 4 bases short and J 2 bases short, with 12 bases between.

V usage is TRBV18 and J usage is TRBJ2-2; tentatively, D is TRBD1 (5 bases). V lost 2 bases, J lost 7 bases, and 14 bases lay in between. The V gene's germline CDR1 is KGHSH and CDR2 LQKENI. The CDR3 contains 15 residues. The CDR3 nucleotides read TGTGCCAGCTCACCAGTCATAGGGGCCCACGGGGAGCTGTTTTTT. Translated, it gives CASSPVIGAHGELFF.

The genes are TRBV15 and TRBJ1-5; tentative D call: TRBD1 (6 bases). The CDR3 covers 14 residues. The germline V and J ends were trimmed by 4 bases and 3 bases, with 10 bases remaining between them. CDR1 and CDR2 (germline): LNHNV, YYDKDF (reference sequence). Here the CDR3 DNA reads TGTGCCACCAGCATCGGGGGGGCCAATCAGCCCCAGCATTTT. Its protein product is CATSIGGANQPQHF.

The chain employs TRBV7-6 and TRBJ2-3, with 10 bases matching TRBD1. The trim removed 1 base at V and 3 bases at J, leaving 10 bases unmatched. The CDR3 is made up of 18 amino acids. The germline gives CDR1 SGHVS, CDR2 FNYEAQ. CDR3 loop: CASSLGSAGTGATDTQYF. CDR3 coding DNA: TGTGCCAGCAGCTTAGGGTCTGCAGGGACAGGGGCAACAGATACGCAGTATTTT.

This sequence joins TRBV27 and TRBJ2-7, with 11 bases matching TRBD1. The CDR3 spans 15 residues. The trim removed 4 bases at V and 6 bases at J, leaving 8 bases unmatched. In germline, CDR1 is MNHEY, CDR2 SMNVEV (reference sequence). This CDR3 reads CASSSSGTGGLEQYF. The CDR3 bases are TGTGCCAGCAGTTCCTCCGGGACAGGGGGTCTCGAGCAGTACTTC.

V usage is TRBV9 and J usage is TRBJ2-7; possible D gene TRBD2, 5 bases. Germline loops: CDR1 SGDLS, CDR2 YYNGEE. This CDR3 spans 15 amino acids. V lost 1 base, J lost 3 bases, and 14 bases lay in between. Here the CDR3 DNA reads TGTGCCAGCAGCGTATCGGGAACGACTTACTACGAGCAGTACTTC. This codes for CASSVSGTTYYEQYF.